These 22 T cell receptor beta chains share one sample of origin, sequenced in a study of blood T cell repertoires in COVID-19. Using immunoSEQ multiplex PCR, the repertoire was profiled, and TCRdb retains in-frame clones only, with some absent. The profile shows roughly 170,000 clones, more than 70% of them singletons. The sequenced sample consisted of PBMCs or T cells enriched from blood (not recorded which). The receptors originated from a woman between 50 and 59 years old in a cohort exposed to, infected with or recovered from COVID-19 (not recorded which).

The chain employs TRBV2 and TRBJ2-7; D perhaps matches TRBD1 (5 bases). Trimming took 6 bases from V and 6 from J, leaving 15 bases between them. The CDR3 is made up of 13 amino acids. Germline CDR1 is SNHLY and CDR2 is FYNNEI. CDR3 bases: TGTGCCAGCAGGAGGACATCTCCGGGCGAGCAGTACTTC. As protein: CASRRTSPGEQYF.

The chain is built from TRBV7-6 and TRBJ1-1; possibly TRBD1 for D (5 bases). Germline CDR1 SGHVS, CDR2 FNYEAQ. The CDR3 contains 13 residues. Trimming took 3 bases from V and 2 from J, leaving 7 bases between them. CDR3 protein: CASSFDSNTEAFF. The CDR3 DNA reads TGTGCCAGCAGCTTTGACAGCAACACTGAAGCTTTCTTT.

As DNA, the CDR3 is TGTGCCAGCAGTTTGCTGGGGGACAGGGAAAAACTGTTTTTT. Translated, it gives CASSLLGDREKLFF. V is TRBV27 and J is TRBJ1-4; TRBD1 aligns across 8 bases. CDR1 MNHEY and CDR2 SMNVEV come from the germline V gene (reference sequence). The CDR3 consists of 14 residues. V gave up 3 bases and J gave up 8 bases; unmatched junction bases: 5.

The chain combines TRBV4-1 with TRBJ2-7; no firm D call. Trimming shortened V by 4 bases and J by 5 bases, and 18 bases separated the two germline ends. Germline CDR1 MGHRA, CDR2 YSYEKL. This CDR3 is built from 15 residues. CDR3 in DNA: TGCGCCAGCAGCCCCGCCCTCTCCCAGGTACACGAGCAGTACTTC. This codes for CASSPALSQVHEQYF.

The chain has TRBV10-3 and TRBJ1-2, with 10 bases that match TRBD1. Germline V gene lookup returns CDR1 ENHRY and CDR2 SYGVKD. The V and J ends lost 4 bases and 3 bases, in that order; junction bases with no gene match: 5. This CDR3 is built from 15 residues. DNA for the CDR3: TGTGCCATCAGTGCCCAGACAGGGGGCGACTATGGCTACACCTTC. It translates to CAISAQTGGDYGYTF.

The V gene is TRBV2, the J gene TRBJ2-7; the match to TRBD2 covers 13 bases. Looked up from germline, CDR1 is SNHLY and CDR2 is FYNNEI. V shed 8 bases and J 4 bases; nucleotides not matched to a gene: 8. The length of the CDR3 is 15 residues. Written as DNA, the CDR3 is TGTGCCAGCGGTGGGGGACTAGCGGGACCTTACGAGCAGTACTTC. It is translated as CASGGGLAGPYEQYF.

The J gene is TRBJ2-2, the V gene TRBV3-1 (or the pseudogene TRBV3-2), with TRBD1 identical over 10 bases. Germline V gene sequence: CDR1 LGHDT, CDR2 YNNKEL (reference sequence). Trimming removed 3 bases from V and 4 bases from J; junction bases left unmatched: 8. This CDR3 has 17 residues. This CDR3 reads CASSHSPGQGSTGELFF. In DNA form, the CDR3 reads TGTGCCAGCAGCCATAGTCCGGGACAGGGGAGCACCGGGGAGCTGTTTTTT.

V gene TRBV5-1 combines with J gene TRBJ1-1, with D perhaps TRBD1 (5 bases). The V end lost 0 bases, the J end lost 6 bases, and 12 bases lay between the germline ends. Germline CDR1 reads SGHRS; CDR2 reads YFSETQ. The CDR3 totals 14 residues. CDR3 in amino acids: CASSLVSGVSEAFF. In DNA form, the CDR3 reads TGCGCCAGCAGCTTGGTTTCGGGGGTGTCTGAAGCTTTCTTT.

This chain's CDR3 is CASSPGLGTSSYNEQFF. In DNA, the CDR3 is TGTGCCAGCAGTCCCGGCTTAGGGACAAGCTCCTACAATGAGCAGTTCTTC. J is TRBJ2-1 and V is TRBV6-6; D possibly corresponds to TRBD1 (6 bases). V was shortened by 5 bases and J by 0 bases, with 17 bases between the two germline ends. CDR3 length equals 17 residues. Germline lookup yields CDR1 MNHNY and CDR2 SVGAGI (reference sequence).

The chain combines TRBV5-5 with TRBJ1-1; TRBD1 agrees at 7 bases. This CDR3 is 14 amino acids long. Trimming cost V 3 bases and J 7 bases; bases outside gene matches: 9. The V gene's germline CDR1 is SGHKS and CDR2 YYEKEE (reference sequence). DNA for the CDR3: TGTGCCAGCAGCTCCGTAACAGGGGCCGGTGAAGCTTTCTTT. This sequence encodes CASSSVTGAGEAFF.

The gene calls are TRBV11-2 and TRBJ2-5; 13 bases line up with TRBD2. Germline CDR1 SGHAT, CDR2 FQNNGV. Germline trimming cut 1 base from V and 5 bases from J; bases unmatched to any gene: 4. The CDR3 extends over 16 amino acids. The CDR3 DNA reads as TGTGCCAGCAGCTTAGGGACTAGCGGGAGCTGGGAGACCCAGTACTTC. The encoded protein is CASSLGTSGSWETQYF.

The genes are TRBV24-1 and TRBJ1-5; 7 bases line up with TRBD1. CDR1 is KGHDR, CDR2 SFDVKD, per germline. With V trimmed by 7 bases and J by 3 bases, 8 bases remained unmatched. The CDR3 contains 15 residues. The chain's CDR3 is CATSRGQNDNQPQHF. CDR3 nucleotides: TGTGCCACCAGCCGGGGACAGAATGACAATCAGCCCCAGCATTTT.

The V and J genes are TRBV4-2 and TRBJ2-1; D is possibly TRBD2 (5 bases). CDR1 is LGHNA, CDR2 YNFKEQ, per germline. Trimming left V 0 bases short and J 8 bases short, with 20 bases between. The CDR3 covers 17 residues. The CDR3 region is CASSQDPRGRGDDEQFF. The DNA for the CDR3 is TGTGCCAGCAGCCAAGATCCACGAGGGAGAGGAGACGATGAGCAGTTCTTC.

The V gene is TRBV6-5, the J gene TRBJ2-2; no clear D. Germline loops: CDR1 MNHEY, CDR2 SVGAGI. Trimming pared 6 bases from V and 4 bases from J, leaving 12 bases between. This CDR3 is built from 14 residues. The CDR3 DNA reads TGTGCCAGCAGAAACCCCGGCGGCACCGGGGAGCTGTTTTTT. This sequence encodes CASRNPGGTGELFF.

This CDR3 is CASSFGGRTDTQYF. The CDR3 DNA is TGCGCCAGCAGCTTTGGCGGGAGGACAGATACGCAGTATTTT. The genes are TRBV5-1 and TRBJ2-3; 8 bases agree with TRBD2. Germline-derived CDR1 and CDR2 are SGHRS and YFSETQ. V shed 2 bases, J shed 3 bases, and the junction held 2 bases outside the gene matches. CDR3 length: 14 residues.

V is TRBV18 and J is TRBJ1-4, with 10 bases aligning to TRBD1. The CDR3 has 17 amino acids. CDR1 is KGHSH, CDR2 LQKENI, per germline. Trimming took 2 bases from V and 10 from J; bases not matched to a gene: 13. The CDR3 here is CASSPSTGGQGGGKLFF. The CDR3 bases are TGTGCCAGCTCACCAAGCACCGGAGGACAGGGGGGCGGAAAACTGTTTTTT.

The genes are TRBV28 and TRBJ2-7; possible D gene TRBD1, 6 bases. Trimming pared 1 base from V and 4 bases from J, leaving 14 bases between. The germline V gene has CDR1 MDHEN and CDR2 SYDVKM. The CDR3 length is 15 residues. The CDR3 loop reads CASSLSARGRYEQYF. CDR3 coding DNA: TGTGCCAGCAGTTTATCGGCCAGGGGAAGGTACGAGCAGTACTTC.

V usage is TRBV5-1 and J usage is TRBJ2-2; TRBD1 aligns across 9 bases. CDR3 size: 14 residues. The germline CDR1 and CDR2 sequences are SGHRS and YFSETQ. V trimming: 3 bases; J trimming: 5 bases; junction bases outside the gene matches: 2. CDR3: CASSWDRETGELFF. The CDR3 DNA is TGCGCCAGCAGCTGGGACAGGGAGACCGGGGAGCTGTTTTTT. Full variable domain (rest looked up from reference TRBV5-1 and TRBJ2-2): KAGVTQTPRYLIKTRGQQVTLSCSPISGHRSVSWYQQTPGQGLQFLFEYFSETQRNKGNFPGRFSGRQFSNSRSEMNVSTLELGDSALYLCASSWDRETGELFFGEGSRLTVL.

The chain uses TRBV28 and TRBJ1-2, with 7 bases fitting TRBD1. Germline CDR1 is MDHEN and CDR2 is SYDVKM. J lost 8 bases, V lost 7 bases, and 13 bases had no gene match. This CDR3 is built from 14 residues. CDR3 bases: TGTGCCAGCATCCCGACCGGACAGGCTCGGGGCTACACCTTC. This translates into CASIPTGQARGYTF.

This clone came up a few times. V usage is TRBV5-1 and J usage is TRBJ2-7, with D uncertain. Trimming pared 3 bases from V and 2 bases from J, leaving 9 bases between. The CDR3 is 13 amino acids. Germline CDR1 reads SGHRS; CDR2 reads YFSETQ. The chain's CDR3 is CASSSGRTYEQYF. CDR3 coding DNA: TGCGCCAGCAGCTCGGGTCGAACCTACGAGCAGTACTTC.

The chain combines TRBV19 with TRBJ2-1; possible D gene TRBD1, 6 bases. Germline values: CDR1 LNHDA, CDR2 SQIVND (reference sequence). The CDR3 has 16 amino acids. With 1 base removed from V and 2 bases from J, the gap between germline ends came to 12 bases. The CDR3 spells CASSIVQGLAYNEQFF. In DNA form, the CDR3 reads TGTGCCAGTAGTATAGTTCAGGGGCTCGCCTACAATGAGCAGTTCTTC.

The rearrangement joins TRBV3-1 (or the pseudogene TRBV3-2) to TRBJ2-3; the D is unclear. The V gene lost 1 base and the J gene lost 2 bases, with 7 bases spanning the gap. This CDR3 is built from 14 residues. Germline values: CDR1 LGHDT, CDR2 YNNKEL (reference sequence). CDR3 sequence: CASSQAPITDTQYF. The CDR3 DNA is TGTGCCAGCAGCCAAGCCCCCATCACAGATACGCAGTATTTT.